This T cell receptor (beta chain) was sequenced for a study of beta chain features in type 1 diabetes. On the study more broadly: Examination covered 107,917,701 sorted cells spanning all samples. Study results and caveats: Individuals with type 1 diabetes displayed fewer insertions and more deletions at VDJ junctions.

The investigators reverse transcribed all of the isolated RNA, so they sequenced expressed TCRB transcripts. Profiled with immunoSEQ multiplex PCR; TCRdb holds only in-frame clones, not every one. Of around 500,000 clones listed, 9.5% to 12% are singletons. This clone showed up just a few times. Its cognate antigen is unknown. The V gene's germline CDR1 is SNHLY and CDR2 FYNNEI. Between the trimmed V and J ends, which lost 7 bases and 5 bases, there was a span of 21 bases. The CDR3 has 15 residues. The chain has TRBV2 and TRBJ2-7; D is possibly TRBD1 (6 bases). Sequenced material: naive CD4+ T cells from blood. This TCR was sampled from a woman aged 18-29 years in good health. The CDR3 here is CASMWTVVLGNEQYF. In DNA, the CDR3 is TGTGCCAGCATGTGGACAGTGGTCCTTGGGAACGAGCAGTACTTC.